This section outlines one TCR beta chain sequence together with its context. V lost 3 bases and J lost 2; bases outside the gene matches: 6. This CDR3 is built from 15 residues. The germline V gene has CDR1 SEHNR and CDR2 FQNEAQ (reference sequence). This specimen comes from a study of control samples from healthy donors and cancer patients. Clones were read by immunoSEQ multiplex PCR, and TCRdb kept only the in-frame ones, dropping some. The sample lists 120,000 to 150,000 clones, more than 90% occurring once. This TCR came from a young man in good health. V is TRBV7-9 and J is TRBJ2-5, with 7 nucleotides matching TRBD2. The sequencing input was blood. The CDR3 is CASSLGGSNQETQYF. DNA for the CDR3: TGTGCCAGCAGCTTGGGGGGGAGCAATCAAGAGACCCAGTACTTC.